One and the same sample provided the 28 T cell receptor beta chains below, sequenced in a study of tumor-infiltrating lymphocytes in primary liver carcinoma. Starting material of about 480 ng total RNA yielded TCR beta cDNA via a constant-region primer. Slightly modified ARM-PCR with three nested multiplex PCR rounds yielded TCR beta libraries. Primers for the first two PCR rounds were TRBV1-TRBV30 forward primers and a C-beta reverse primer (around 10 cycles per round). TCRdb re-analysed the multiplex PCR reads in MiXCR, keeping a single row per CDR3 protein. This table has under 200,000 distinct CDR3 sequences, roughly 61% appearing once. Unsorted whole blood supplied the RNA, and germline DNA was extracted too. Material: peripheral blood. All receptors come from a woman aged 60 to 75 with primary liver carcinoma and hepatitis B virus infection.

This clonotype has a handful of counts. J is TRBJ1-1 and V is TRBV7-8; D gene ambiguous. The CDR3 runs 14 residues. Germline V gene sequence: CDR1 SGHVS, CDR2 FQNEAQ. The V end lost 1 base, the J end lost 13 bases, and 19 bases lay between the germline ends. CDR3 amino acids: CASSLGGWTQSIFF. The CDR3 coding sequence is TGTGCCAGCAGCTTAGGAGGATGGACCCAATCCATTTTCTTT.

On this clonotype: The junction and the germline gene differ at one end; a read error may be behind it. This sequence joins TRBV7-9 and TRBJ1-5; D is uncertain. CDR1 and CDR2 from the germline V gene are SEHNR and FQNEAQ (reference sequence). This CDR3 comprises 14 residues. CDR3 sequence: CASSLGTAHQPQHF. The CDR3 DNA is TGTGCCAGCAGCTTAGGGACCGCACATCAGCCCCAACATTTT.

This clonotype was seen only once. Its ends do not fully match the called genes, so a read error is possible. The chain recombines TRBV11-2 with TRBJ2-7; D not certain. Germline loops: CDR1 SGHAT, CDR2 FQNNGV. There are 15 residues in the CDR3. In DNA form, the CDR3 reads TGTGTCAGCAGCCTCACTGTCGGAGTACCCTACGAGCAGTGCTTC. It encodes CVSSLTVGVPYEQCF.

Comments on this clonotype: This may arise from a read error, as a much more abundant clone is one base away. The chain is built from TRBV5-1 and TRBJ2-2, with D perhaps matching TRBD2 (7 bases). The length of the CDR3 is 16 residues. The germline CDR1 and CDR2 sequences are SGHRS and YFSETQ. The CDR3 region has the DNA TGCGCCAGCAGATTCCTGGGGGGGCAGAACACCAGGGAGCTGTTTTTT. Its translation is CASRFLGGQNTRELFF. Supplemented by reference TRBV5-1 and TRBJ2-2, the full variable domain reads KAGVTQTPRYLIKTRGQQVTLSCSPISGHRSVSWYQQTPGQGLQFLFEYFSETQRNKGNFPGRFSGRQFSNSRSEMNVSTLELGDSALYLCASRFLGGQNTRELFFGEGSRLTVL.

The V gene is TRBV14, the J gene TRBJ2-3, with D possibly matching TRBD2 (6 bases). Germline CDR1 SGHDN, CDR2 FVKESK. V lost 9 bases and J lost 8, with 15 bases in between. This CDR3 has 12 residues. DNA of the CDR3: TGTGCCAGGAGCTATTCCGGGAGTACGCAGTATTTT. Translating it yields CARSYSGSTQYF.

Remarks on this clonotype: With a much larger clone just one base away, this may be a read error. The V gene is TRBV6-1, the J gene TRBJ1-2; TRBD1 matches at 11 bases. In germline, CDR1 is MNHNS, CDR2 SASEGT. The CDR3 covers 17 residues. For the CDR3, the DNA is TGTGCCAGCAGTGAAGCGGGACCGGGACAGGGGGTTAATGGCTTCACCTTC. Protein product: CASSEAGPGQGVNGFTF.

In DNA form, the CDR3 reads TGTGCCAACACCCGGGAAGGGACATCGTGGACCCAGTACTTC. Translation: CANTREGTSWTQYF. The V gene is TRBV6-6, the J gene TRBJ2-5, with D perhaps TRBD1 (6 bases). This CDR3 comprises 14 residues. The V end was cut by 10 bases, the J end by 7 bases, with 22 bases between. From germline, CDR1 is MNHNY and CDR2 SVGAGI (reference sequence).

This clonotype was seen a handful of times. CDR3 amino acids: CASSLGKRQGTSGKLPSYEQYF. In DNA form, the CDR3 reads TGTGCCAGCAGTTTAGGGAAGAGGCAGGGGACTAGCGGGAAGCTTCCTTCCTACGAGCAGTACTTC. The rearrangement joins TRBV12-3 or TRBV12-4 to TRBJ2-7, with 13 bases lining up with TRBD2. Trimming cost V 1 base and J 1 base; bases outside gene matches: 19. The CDR3 consists of 22 residues.

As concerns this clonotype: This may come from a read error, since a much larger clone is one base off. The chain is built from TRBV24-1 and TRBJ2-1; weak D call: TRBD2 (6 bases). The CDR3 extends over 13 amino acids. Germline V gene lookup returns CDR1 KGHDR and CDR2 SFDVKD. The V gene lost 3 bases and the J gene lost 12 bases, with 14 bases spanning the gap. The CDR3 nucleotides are TGTGCCACCAGTGATCGGGACTCCACCAGGCAGTTCTTC. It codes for CATSDRDSTRQFF.

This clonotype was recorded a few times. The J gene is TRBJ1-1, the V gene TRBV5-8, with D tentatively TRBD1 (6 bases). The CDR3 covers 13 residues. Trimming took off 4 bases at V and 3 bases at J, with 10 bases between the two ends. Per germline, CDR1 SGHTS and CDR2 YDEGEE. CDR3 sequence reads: CASSLGQHTEAFF. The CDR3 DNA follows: TGTGCCAGCAGCCTCGGACAGCACACTGAAGCTTTCTTT.

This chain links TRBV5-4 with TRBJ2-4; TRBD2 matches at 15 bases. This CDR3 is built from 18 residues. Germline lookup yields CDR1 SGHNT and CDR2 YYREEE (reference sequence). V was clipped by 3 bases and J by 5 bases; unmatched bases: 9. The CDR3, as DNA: TGTGCCAGCAGCTCCACCGGACTAGCGGGAGGGGAACAAAACATTCAGTACTTC. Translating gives CASSSTGLAGGEQNIQYF.

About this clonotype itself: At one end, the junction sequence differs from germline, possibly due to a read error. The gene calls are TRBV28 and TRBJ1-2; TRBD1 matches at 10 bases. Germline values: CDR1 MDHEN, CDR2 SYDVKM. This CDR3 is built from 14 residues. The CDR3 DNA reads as TGTGCCGGCAGGGTGACAGGGGGCTTCGGTGGCTACACCTTC. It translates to CAGRVTGGFGGYTF.

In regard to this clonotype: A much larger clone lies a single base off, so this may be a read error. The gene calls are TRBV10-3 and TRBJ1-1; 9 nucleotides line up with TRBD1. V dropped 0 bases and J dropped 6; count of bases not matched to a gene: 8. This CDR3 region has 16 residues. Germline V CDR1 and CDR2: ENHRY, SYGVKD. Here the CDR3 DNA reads TGTGCCATCAGTGAGTCAAGGGTCAGGGACAGGGCTGAAGCTTTCTTT. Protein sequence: CAISESRVRDRAEAFF.

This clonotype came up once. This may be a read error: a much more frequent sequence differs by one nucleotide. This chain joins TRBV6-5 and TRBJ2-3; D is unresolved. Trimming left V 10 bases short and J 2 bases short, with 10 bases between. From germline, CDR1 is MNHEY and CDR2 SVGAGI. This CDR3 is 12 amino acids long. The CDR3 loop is CAIRDTTDTQYF. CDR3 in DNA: TGTGCCATCAGAGATACCACAGATACGCAGTATTTT.

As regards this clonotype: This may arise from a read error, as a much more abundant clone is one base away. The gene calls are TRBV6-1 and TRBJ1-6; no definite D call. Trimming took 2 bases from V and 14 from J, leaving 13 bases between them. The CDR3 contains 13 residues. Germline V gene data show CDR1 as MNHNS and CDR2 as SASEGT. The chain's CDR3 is CASSEWIVKSLHF. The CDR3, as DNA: TGTGCCAGCAGTGAATGGATCGTTAAGTCCCTCCACTTT.

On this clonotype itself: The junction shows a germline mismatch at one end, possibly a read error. The CDR3 region is CASSPGSRYREQFF. The CDR3 DNA is TGTGCTAGCAGTCCAGGCTCGAGGTATAGGGAGCAGTTCTTC. This sequence joins TRBV11-2 and TRBJ2-1; D remains unclear. The CDR3 extends over 14 amino acids. Germline loops: CDR1 SGHAT, CDR2 FQNNGV.

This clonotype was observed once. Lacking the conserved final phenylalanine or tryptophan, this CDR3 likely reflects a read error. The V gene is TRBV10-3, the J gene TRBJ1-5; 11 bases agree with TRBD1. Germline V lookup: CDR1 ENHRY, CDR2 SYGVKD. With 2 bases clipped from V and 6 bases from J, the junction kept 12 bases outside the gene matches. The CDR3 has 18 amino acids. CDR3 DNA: TGTGCCATCAGTGAGGGGTTCCAGTGGGGGACAGGGGGTCAGCCCCAGCATCTC. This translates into CAISEGFQWGTGGQPQHL.

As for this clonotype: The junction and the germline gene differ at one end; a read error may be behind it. CDR3 loop: CASSYSRADTHYF. The CDR3 DNA follows: TGTGCTAGCAGCTACAGTAGGGCAGATACGCACTATTTT. The V and J genes are TRBV14 and TRBJ2-3; D remains unclear. The CDR3 is 13 amino acids. Germline values: CDR1 SGHDN, CDR2 FVKESK.

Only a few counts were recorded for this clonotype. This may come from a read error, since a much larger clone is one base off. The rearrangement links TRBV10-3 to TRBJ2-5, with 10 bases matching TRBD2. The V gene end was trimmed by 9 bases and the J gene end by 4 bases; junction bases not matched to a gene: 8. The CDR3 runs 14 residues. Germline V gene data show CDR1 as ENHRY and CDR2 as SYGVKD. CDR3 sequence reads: CAIGASGSRETQYF. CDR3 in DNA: TGTGCCATAGGGGCTAGCGGGAGCCGAGAGACCCAGTACTTC.

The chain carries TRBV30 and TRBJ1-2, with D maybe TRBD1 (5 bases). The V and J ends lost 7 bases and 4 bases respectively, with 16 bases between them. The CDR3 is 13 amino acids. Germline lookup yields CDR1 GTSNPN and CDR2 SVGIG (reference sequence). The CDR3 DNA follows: TGTGCCTCCCCGCGGGACCCCTCCTATGGCTACACCTTC. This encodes CASPRDPSYGYTF.

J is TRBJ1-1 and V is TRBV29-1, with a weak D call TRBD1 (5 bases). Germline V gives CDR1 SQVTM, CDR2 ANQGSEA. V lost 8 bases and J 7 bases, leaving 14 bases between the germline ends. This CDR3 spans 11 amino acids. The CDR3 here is CSLRIGVEAFF. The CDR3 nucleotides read TGCAGCCTTCGTATAGGGGTTGAAGCTTTCTTT.

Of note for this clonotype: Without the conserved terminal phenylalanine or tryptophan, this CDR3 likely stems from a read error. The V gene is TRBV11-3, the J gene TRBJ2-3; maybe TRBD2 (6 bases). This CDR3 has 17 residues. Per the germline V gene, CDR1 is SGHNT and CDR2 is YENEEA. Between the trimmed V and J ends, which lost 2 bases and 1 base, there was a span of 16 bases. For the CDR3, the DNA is TGTGCCAGCAGCTTACCCGGGACTCTTAAAGGCACAGATACGCAGTATTTG. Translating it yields CASSLPGTLKGTDTQYL.

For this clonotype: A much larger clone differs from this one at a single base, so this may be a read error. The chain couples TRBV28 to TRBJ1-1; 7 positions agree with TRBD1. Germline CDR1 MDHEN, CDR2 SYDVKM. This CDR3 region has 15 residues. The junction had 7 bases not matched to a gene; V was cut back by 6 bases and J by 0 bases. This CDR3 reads CASRISGGLNTEAFF. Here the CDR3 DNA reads TGTGCCAGCAGAATATCAGGGGGTTTGAACACTGAAGCTTTCTTT. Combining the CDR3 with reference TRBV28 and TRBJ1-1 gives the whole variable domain DVKVTQSSRYLVKRTGEKVFLECVQDMDHENMFWYRQDPGLGLRLIYFSYDVKMKEKGDIPEGYSVSREKKERFSLILESASTNQTSMYLCASRISGGLNTEAFFGQGTRLTVV.

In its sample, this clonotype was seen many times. For the CDR3, the DNA is TGTGCCAGCAGTTACCTCCCTGGAGGGGCTGGGGCCAACGTCCTGACTTTC. This encodes CASSYLPGGAGANVLTF. The genes are TRBV6-5 and TRBJ2-6; D perhaps matches TRBD2 (6 bases). With 2 bases removed from V and 2 bases from J, the gap between germline ends came to 13 bases. CDR1 is MNHEY and CDR2 is SVGAGI in the germline V gene. This CDR3 region has 17 residues.

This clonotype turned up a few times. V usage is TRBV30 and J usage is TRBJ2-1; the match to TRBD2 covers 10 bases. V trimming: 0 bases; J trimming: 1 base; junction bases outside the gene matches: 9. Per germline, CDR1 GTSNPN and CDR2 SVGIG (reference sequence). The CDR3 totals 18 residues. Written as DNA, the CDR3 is TGTGCCTGGAGTGTAAAGAGGGGACTAGCGAGGTCCTACAATGAGCAGTTCTTC. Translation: CAWSVKRGLARSYNEQFF.

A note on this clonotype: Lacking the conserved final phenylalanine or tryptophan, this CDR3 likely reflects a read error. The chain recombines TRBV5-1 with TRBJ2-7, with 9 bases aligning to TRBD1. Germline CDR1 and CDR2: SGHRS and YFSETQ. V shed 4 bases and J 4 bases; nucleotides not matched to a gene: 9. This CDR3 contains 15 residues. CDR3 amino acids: CASSITGGAVYEQYY. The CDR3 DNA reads TGCGCCAGCAGCATAACAGGGGGCGCGGTTTACGAGCAGTACTAC.

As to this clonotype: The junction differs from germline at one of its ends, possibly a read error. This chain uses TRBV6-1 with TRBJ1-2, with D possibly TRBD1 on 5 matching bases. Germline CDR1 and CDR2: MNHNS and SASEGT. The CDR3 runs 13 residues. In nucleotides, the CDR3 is TGTACCAGCAGTGACAGTTGGAACTATGGCTACACCTTC. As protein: CTSSDSWNYGYTF.

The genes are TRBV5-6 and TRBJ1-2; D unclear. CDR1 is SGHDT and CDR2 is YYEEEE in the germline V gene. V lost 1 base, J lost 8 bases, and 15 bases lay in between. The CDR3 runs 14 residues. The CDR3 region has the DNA TGTGCCAGCAGCTTGTTCGGAGAGAATTACGGCTACACCTTC. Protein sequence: CASSLFGENYGYTF.